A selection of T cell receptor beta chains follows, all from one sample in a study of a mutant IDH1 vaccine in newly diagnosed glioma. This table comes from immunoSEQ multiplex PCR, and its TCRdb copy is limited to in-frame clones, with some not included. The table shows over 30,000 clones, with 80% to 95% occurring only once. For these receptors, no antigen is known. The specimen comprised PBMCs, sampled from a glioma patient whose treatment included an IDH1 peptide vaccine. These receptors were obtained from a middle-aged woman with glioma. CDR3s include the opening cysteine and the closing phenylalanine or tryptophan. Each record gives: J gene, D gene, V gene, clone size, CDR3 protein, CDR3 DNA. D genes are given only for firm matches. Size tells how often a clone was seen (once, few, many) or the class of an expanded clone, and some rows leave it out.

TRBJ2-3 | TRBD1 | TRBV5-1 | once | CASSLGQGATDTQYF | TGCGCCAGCAGCTTGGGTCAGGGGGCGACAGATACGCAGTATTTT
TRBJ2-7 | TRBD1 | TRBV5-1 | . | CASSHGTAWASYEQYF | TGCGCCAGCAGCCACGGGACAGCCTGGGCTTCCTACGAGCAGTACTTC
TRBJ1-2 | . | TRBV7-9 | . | CASSLPSGIDGYTF | TGTGCCAGCAGCTTACCCTCGGGTATCGATGGCTACACCTTC
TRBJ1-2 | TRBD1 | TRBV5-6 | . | CASSPKQGYYGYTF | TGTGCCAGCAGCCCTAAACAGGGGTACTATGGCTACACCTTC
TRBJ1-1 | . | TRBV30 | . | CAWSGTTNTEAFF | TGTGCCTGGTCCGGGACAACGAACACTGAAGCTTTCTTT
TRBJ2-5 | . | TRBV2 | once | CASSGMTGRETQYF | TGTGCCAGCAGTGGCATGACAGGGAGGGAGACCCAGTACTTC
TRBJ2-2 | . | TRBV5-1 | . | CASSRGTANTGELFF | TGCGCCAGCAGCAGGGGGACTGCGAACACCGGGGAGCTGTTTTTT
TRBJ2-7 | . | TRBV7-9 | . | CASSLVGSHEQYF | TGTGCCAGCAGCTTAGTCGGGAGTCACGAGCAGTACTTC
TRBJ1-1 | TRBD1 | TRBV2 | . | CASSAPRDRDLRAFF | TGTGCCAGCAGTGCCCCCCGGGACAGGGATTTGAGAGCTTTCTTT
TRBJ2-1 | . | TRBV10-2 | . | CASSVSGNEQFF | TGCGCCAGCAGTGTATCCGGCAATGAGCAGTTCTTC
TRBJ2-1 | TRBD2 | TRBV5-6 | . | CASSLWLAGFGQFF | TGTGCCAGCAGCTTGTGGCTAGCGGGGTTTGGGCAGTTCTTC
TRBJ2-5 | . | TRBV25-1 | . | CASQKRVGQQETQYF | TGTGCCAGCCAGAAACGTGTCGGCCAACAAGAGACCCAGTACTTC
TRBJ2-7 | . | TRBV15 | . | CATSNLGTPYEQYF | TGTGCCACCAGCAACTTAGGAACTCCCTACGAGCAGTACTTC
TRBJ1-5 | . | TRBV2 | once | CASSTGRSNQPQHF | TGTGCCAGCAGCACAGGACGGAGCAATCAGCCCCAGCATTTT
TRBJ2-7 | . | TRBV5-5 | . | CASSLLEGRWEQYF | TGTGCCAGCAGCTTGCTGGAGGGTCGATGGGAGCAGTACTTC
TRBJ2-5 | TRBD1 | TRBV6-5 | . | CASSYSIWDRKETQYF | TGTGCCAGCAGTTACTCGATATGGGACAGGAAAGAGACCCAGTACTTC
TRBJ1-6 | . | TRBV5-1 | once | CASSLAGPSPLHF | TGCGCCAGCAGCTTGGCCGGGCCGTCACCCCTCCACTTT
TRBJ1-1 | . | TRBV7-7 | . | CASSLSRGTEAFF | TGTGCTAGCAGCTTATCGCGTGGGACTGAAGCTTTCTTT
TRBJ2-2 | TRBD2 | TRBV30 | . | CAWRKRGLNTGELFF | TGTGCCTGGAGAAAGCGGGGCCTAAACACCGGGGAGCTGTTTTTT
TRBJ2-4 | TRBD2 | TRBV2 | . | CASEVAGENIQYF | TGTGCCAGCGAGGTAGCGGGGGAGAACATTCAGTACTTC
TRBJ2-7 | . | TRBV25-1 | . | CASTDGAQLTYEQYF | TGTGCCAGCACCGATGGAGCCCAATTAACCTACGAGCAGTACTTC
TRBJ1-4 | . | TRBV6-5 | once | CASKNGAATNEKLFF | TGTGCCAGCAAGAACGGGGCTGCAACTAATGAAAAACTGTTTTTT
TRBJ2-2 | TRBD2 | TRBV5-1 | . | CASSQTSGPNTGELFF | TGCGCCAGCAGCCAGACTAGCGGACCGAACACCGGGGAGCTGTTTTTT
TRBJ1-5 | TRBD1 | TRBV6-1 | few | CASSGTGGNQPQHF | TGTGCCAGCAGCGGGACAGGGGGCAATCAGCCCCAGCATTTT
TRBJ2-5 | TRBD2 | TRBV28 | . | CASSFGSGRGQETQYF | TGTGCCAGCAGTTTTGGTAGCGGGAGAGGGCAAGAGACCCAGTACTTC
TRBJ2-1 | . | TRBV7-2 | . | CASSLTYNEQFF | TGTGCCAGCAGCCTCACCTACAATGAGCAGTTCTTC
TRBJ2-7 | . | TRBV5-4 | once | CASSLQGTYEQYF | TGTGCCAGCAGCTTGCAGGGGACCTACGAGCAGTACTTC
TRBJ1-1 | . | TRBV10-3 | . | CAISAGTGGGNTEAFF | TGTGCCATCAGTGCAGGGACCGGTGGAGGGAACACTGAAGCTTTCTTT
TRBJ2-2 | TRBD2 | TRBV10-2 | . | CASTLFGGGSNTGELFF | TGCGCCAGCACGCTCTTTGGCGGGGGGTCGAACACCGGGGAGCTGTTTTTT
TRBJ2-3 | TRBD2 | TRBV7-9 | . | CASSRGASGGAESIF | TGTGCCAGCAGTCGAGGGGCTAGCGGGGGGGCCGAATCGATTTTT
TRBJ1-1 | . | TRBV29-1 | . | CSGGQLNTEAFF | TGCAGCGGTGGGCAGTTGAACACTGAAGCTTTCTTT
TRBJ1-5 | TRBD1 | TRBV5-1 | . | CASSLQGDGQPQHF | TGCGCCAGCAGCTTACAGGGGGATGGACAGCCCCAGCATTTT
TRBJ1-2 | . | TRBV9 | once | CASSVLGDGYTF | TGTGCCAGCAGCGTACTGGGTGATGGCTACACCTTC
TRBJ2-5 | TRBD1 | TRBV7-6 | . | CASSLFPGTVETQYF | TGTGCCAGCAGCTTATTCCCCGGGACAGTCGAGACCCAGTACTTC
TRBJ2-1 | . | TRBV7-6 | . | CASSSGSHDRQFF | TGTGCCAGCAGCTCAGGGAGTCACGATCGGCAGTTCTTC
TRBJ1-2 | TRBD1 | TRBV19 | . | CARTSDGQGPNYGYTF | TGTGCCAGAACCTCCGATGGACAGGGGCCTAACTATGGCTACACCTTC
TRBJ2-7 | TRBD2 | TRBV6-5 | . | CASSQLAGGSYEQYF | TGTGCCAGCAGCCAACTAGCGGGGGGGTCCTACGAGCAGTACTTC
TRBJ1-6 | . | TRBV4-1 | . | CASSQFGRTHYNSPLHF | TGCGCCAGCAGCCAATTCGGTAGGACACACTATAATTCACCCCTCCACTTT
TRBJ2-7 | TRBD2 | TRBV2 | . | CASMKLAFYEQYF | TGTGCCAGCATGAAACTAGCGTTCTACGAGCAGTACTTC
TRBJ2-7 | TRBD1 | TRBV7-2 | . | CASSRRVGQGHEQYF | TGTGCCAGCAGCAGACGGGTGGGACAGGGCCACGAGCAGTACTTC
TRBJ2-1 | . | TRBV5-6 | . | CASSLWDNEQFF | TGTGCCAGCAGCTTGTGGGACAATGAGCAGTTCTTC
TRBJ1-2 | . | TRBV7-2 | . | CASSLAGVTTGYTF | TGTGCCAGCAGCTTAGCGGGGGTAACAACTGGCTACACCTTC
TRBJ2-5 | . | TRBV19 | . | CASSQDRLYQETQYF | TGTGCCAGTAGTCAGGACCGATTGTACCAAGAGACCCAGTACTTC
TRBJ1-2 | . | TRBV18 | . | CASSQRQNYGYTF | TGTGCCAGCTCCCAGAGACAGAACTATGGCTACACCTTC
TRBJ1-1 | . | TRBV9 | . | CASSTNLGITEAFF | TGTGCCAGCAGCACAAACCTGGGGATCACTGAAGCTTTCTTT
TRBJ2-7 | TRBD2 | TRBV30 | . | CASRAGGPGYEQYF | TGTGCCTCGCGAGCGGGAGGGCCGGGATACGAGCAGTACTTC
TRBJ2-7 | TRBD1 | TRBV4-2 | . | CASSPLDRDRVQYF | TGTGCCAGCAGCCCGCTGGACAGGGATCGTGTGCAGTACTTC
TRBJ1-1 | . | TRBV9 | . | CASSFRDNTEAFF | TGTGCCAGCAGCTTCCGGGACAACACTGAAGCTTTCTTT
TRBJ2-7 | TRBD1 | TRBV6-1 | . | CASSPGQWYEQYF | TGTGCCAGCAGCCCGGGACAGTGGTACGAGCAGTACTTC
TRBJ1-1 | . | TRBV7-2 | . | CASSPQTSMNTEAFF | TGTGCCAGCAGCCCGCAGACTAGCATGAACACTGAAGCTTTCTTT